These T cell receptor beta chains were read from a single sample in a study of T-cell reconstitution after alpha-beta-depleted transplantation in children. One entry per CDR3 protein, called by TCRdb with MiXCR from the PCR reads. The data show approximately 490,000 distinct CDR3 sequences, with about 10% seen just once and about 2.1% held by the top ten. Sequenced here: PBMCs, sampled before TCRalphabeta/CD19-depleted stem cell transplant. The receptors come from a child aged 2 to 10 with inherited bone marrow failure, due to receive a stem cell transplant. The CDR3 runs from the conserved cysteine through the conserved F or W.

J gene | V gene | CDR3 protein
TRBJ2-7 | TRBV12-3/TRBV12-4 | CASSLGGSAGEQYF
TRBJ2-7 | TRBV25-1 | CASIGDYKEQYF
TRBJ2-7 | TRBV28 | CASTSGGGKSITYEQYF
TRBJ2-2 | TRBV7-9 | CASSPTHAGGPNTGELFF
TRBJ1-5 | TRBV7-9 | CASSLLDSNQPQHF
TRBJ2-7 | TRBV15 | CATSRSSGTSGRYEQYF
TRBJ2-2 | TRBV12-3/TRBV12-4 | CASRGPPGGELFF
TRBJ2-2 | TRBV29-1 | CSAGGTGRTGELFF
TRBJ1-2 | TRBV20-1 | CLIGDRDYTF
TRBJ2-7 | TRBV15 | CATSRAGGQGPEQYF
TRBJ2-5 | TRBV5-1 | CASSLGGTEETQYF
TRBJ1-2 | TRBV18 | CASSPPVGPANYGYTF
TRBJ1-4 | TRBV30 | CAFGDPGNEKLFF
TRBJ1-6 | TRBV30 | CAWNRNGLAGNSPLHF
TRBJ1-1 | TRBV6-5 | CASSYSQNTEAFF
TRBJ1-4 | TRBV7-9 | CASSLAAGPREKLFF
TRBJ2-7 | TRBV7-9 | CASSWTGTGVEQYF
TRBJ2-2 | TRBV2 | CASSELGELFF
TRBJ1-2 | TRBV20-1 | CSARDSGGRGYGYTF
TRBJ2-1 | TRBV4-3 | CASSQDVPGRSYNEQFF
TRBJ2-1 | TRBV9 | CASSALAGGNNEQFF
TRBJ2-1 | TRBV20-1 | CSAREIASSYNEQFF
TRBJ2-1 | TRBV7-9 | CASTQESSGLYNEQFF
TRBJ1-1 | TRBV20-1 | CSARESGVSGTEAFF
TRBJ1-1 | TRBV12-3/TRBV12-4 | CASSSRAEAFF
TRBJ1-1 | TRBV6-5 | CASSYSLGNTEAFF
TRBJ2-7 | TRBV15 | CATSRAPQGRYEQYF
TRBJ2-1 | TRBV29-1 | CSVELRLAGRYNEQFF
TRBJ2-3 | TRBV7-2 | CASSSLSGARRTDTQYF
TRBJ2-6 | TRBV20-1 | CSAWDIGPSGANVLTF
TRBJ2-3 | TRBV20-1 | CSASAQDTQYF
TRBJ2-7 | TRBV3-1 | CASSQGRDSANYEQYF
TRBJ2-7 | TRBV18 | CASSPDRDSGPYEQYF
TRBJ2-3 | TRBV5-1 | CASSFWDRAVDTQYF
TRBJ2-1 | TRBV7-2 | CASRLAGSYNEQFF
TRBJ2-3 | TRBV29-1 | CSVGRASGTDTQYF
TRBJ2-5 | TRBV5-1 | CASSLGQGRGGETQYF
TRBJ1-6 | TRBV27 | CASSLPRGDSPLHF
TRBJ2-1 | TRBV6-2/TRBV6-3 | CATTLGTGYNEQFF
TRBJ2-1 | TRBV29-1 | CSVEPSFQRESYNEQFF
TRBJ2-1 | TRBV20-1 | CSARVSPSGSYNEQFF
TRBJ1-3 | TRBV4-1 | CASSQETGRNTIYF
TRBJ1-1 | TRBV4-1 | CASSQAGGGWGAWNLGTEAFF
TRBJ2-7 | TRBV6-2/TRBV6-3 | CASSYWTPGLAGPYEQYF
TRBJ1-5 | TRBV29-1 | CSVSLRGGGANQPQHF
TRBJ2-1 | TRBV25-1 | CASSGPGTSENEQFF
TRBJ1-2 | TRBV12-3/TRBV12-4 | CASSDRGQGYTF
TRBJ2-3 | TRBV9 | CASSSPTSDTDTQYF
TRBJ2-7 | TRBV13 | CASSSHTYEQYF
TRBJ2-2 | TRBV20-1 | CSARDLGTGDTGELFF
TRBJ2-1 | TRBV11-1 | CASSLRGSGLSRYNEQFF
TRBJ1-2 | TRBV12-3/TRBV12-4 | CASSLGHSNYGYTF
TRBJ2-7 | TRBV4-3 | CASSQDLGDEQYF
TRBJ1-2 | TRBV7-9 | CASSLAEGGGYGYTF
TRBJ2-6 | TRBV10-2 | CASSEWLGTGANVLTF
TRBJ2-1 | TRBV20-1 | CSARVAGKYNEQFF
TRBJ2-1 | TRBV27 | CASSLGPDLQFF
TRBJ2-1 | TRBV29-1 | CSVDDRESYNEQFF
TRBJ2-7 | TRBV6-1 | CASSGKGVSYEQYF